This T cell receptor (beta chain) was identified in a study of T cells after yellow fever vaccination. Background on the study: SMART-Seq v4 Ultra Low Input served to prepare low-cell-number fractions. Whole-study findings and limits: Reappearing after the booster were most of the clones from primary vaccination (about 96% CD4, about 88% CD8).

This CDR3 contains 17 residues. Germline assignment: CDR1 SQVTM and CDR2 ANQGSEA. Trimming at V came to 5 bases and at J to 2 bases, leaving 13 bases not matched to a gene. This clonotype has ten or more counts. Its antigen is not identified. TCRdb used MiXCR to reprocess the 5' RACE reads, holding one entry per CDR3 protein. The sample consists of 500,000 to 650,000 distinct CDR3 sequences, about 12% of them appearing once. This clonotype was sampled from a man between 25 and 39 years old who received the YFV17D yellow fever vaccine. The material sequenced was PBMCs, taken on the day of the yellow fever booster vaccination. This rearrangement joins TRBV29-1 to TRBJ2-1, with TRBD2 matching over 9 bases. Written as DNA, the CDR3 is TGCAGCGTTACCGGGACAGAGAGCGGGAGGACCTACAATGAGCAGTTCTTC. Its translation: CSVTGTESGRTYNEQFF.